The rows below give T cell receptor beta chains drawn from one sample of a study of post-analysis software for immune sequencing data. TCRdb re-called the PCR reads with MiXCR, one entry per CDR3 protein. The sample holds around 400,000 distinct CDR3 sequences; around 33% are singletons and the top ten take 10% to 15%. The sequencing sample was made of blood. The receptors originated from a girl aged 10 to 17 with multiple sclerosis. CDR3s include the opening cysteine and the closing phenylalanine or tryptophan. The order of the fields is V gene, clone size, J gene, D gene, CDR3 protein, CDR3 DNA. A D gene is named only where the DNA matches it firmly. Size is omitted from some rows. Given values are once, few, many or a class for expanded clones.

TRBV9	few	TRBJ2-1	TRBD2	CASSVAAGVRDNEQFF	TGTGCCAGCAGCGTAGCGGCGGGGGTTCGGGACAATGAGCAGTTCTTC
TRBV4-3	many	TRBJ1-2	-	CASSHVQGRGDYGYTF	TGCGCCAGCAGCCACGTACAGGGCAGAGGGGACTATGGCTACACCTTC
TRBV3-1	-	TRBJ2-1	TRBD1	CASSPPGTGGGSSYNEQFF	TGTGCCAGCAGCCCGCCGGGGACAGGGGGCGGAAGCTCCTACAATGAACAGTTCTTC
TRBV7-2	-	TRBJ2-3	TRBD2	CASSLRSRLAGPSTDTQYF	TGTGCCAGCAGCTTACGTTCTCGACTAGCGGGACCTAGCACAGATACGCAGTATTTT
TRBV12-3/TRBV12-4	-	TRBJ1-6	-	CASREMGFSPLHF	TGTGCCAGCAGAGAAATGGGCTTTTCACCCCTCCACTTT
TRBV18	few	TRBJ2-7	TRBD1	CASSLGAPNRGVDEQYF	TGTGCCAGCTCACTAGGGGCCCCCAACAGGGGGGTGGACGAGCAGTACTTC
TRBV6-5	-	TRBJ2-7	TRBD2	CASSQGLTNEQYF	TGTGCCAGCAGCCAGGGACTAACGAACGAGCAGTACTTC
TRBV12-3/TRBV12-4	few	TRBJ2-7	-	CASSPTDPYEQYF	TGTGCCAGCAGCCCGACCGACCCCTACGAGCAGTACTTC
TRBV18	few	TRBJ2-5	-	CASSPTHPDGETQYF	TGTGCCAGCTCCCCGACTCATCCGGACGGGGAGACCCAGTACTTC
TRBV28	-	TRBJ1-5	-	CASRNAGANNQPQHF	TGTGCCAGCAGAAACGCAGGGGCTAATAATCAGCCCCAGCATTTT
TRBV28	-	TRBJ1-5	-	CASSPPAGQQPQHF	TGTGCCAGCAGTCCCCCCGCAGGGCAGCAGCCCCAGCATTTT
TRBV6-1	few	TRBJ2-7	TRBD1	CASRRDSESSYEQYF	TGTGCCAGCAGGAGGGACAGTGAGTCCTCCTACGAGCAGTACTTC
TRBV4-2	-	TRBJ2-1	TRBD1	CASSQLQGTDFNEQFF	TGTGCCAGCAGCCAACTGCAAGGGACAGATTTCAATGAGCAGTTCTTC
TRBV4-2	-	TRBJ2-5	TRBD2	CASSPVRAGVQETQYF	TGTGCCAGCAGCCCCGTGAGAGCGGGGGTTCAAGAGACCCAGTACTTC
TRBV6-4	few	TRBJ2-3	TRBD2	CASSAGGTDTQYF	TGTGCCAGCAGCGCGGGGGGCACAGATACGCAGTATTTT
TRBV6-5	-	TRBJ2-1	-	CASSYPGANGNNEQFF	TGTGCCAGCAGTTACCCGGGGGCTAACGGGAACAATGAGCAGTTCTTC
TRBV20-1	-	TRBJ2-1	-	CSVGGAQYNEQFF	TGCAGTGTGGGGGGGGCACAATACAATGAGCAGTTCTTC
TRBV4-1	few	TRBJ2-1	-	CASSQGEPRGLSYNEQFF	TGCGCCAGCAGCCAAGGAGAGCCCCGGGGCCTATCCTACAATGAGCAGTTCTTC
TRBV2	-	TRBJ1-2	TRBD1	CASTGQGIPYGYTF	TGTGCCAGCACCGGACAGGGAATACCCTATGGCTACACCTTC
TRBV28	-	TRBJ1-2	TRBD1	CASSWGQTVHYGYTF	TGTGCCAGCAGTTGGGGACAGACAGTCCACTATGGCTACACCTTC
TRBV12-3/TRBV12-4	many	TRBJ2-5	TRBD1	CASSLGQGAETQYF	TGTGCCAGCAGCTTGGGACAGGGGGCCGAGACCCAGTACTTC
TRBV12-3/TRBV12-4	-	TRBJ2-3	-	CASSLSVGMQYF	TGTGCCAGCAGTTTAAGCGTCGGGATGCAGTATTTT
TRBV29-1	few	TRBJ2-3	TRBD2	CSVRTSGGPDTQYF	TGCAGCGTGCGGACTAGCGGGGGGCCGGATACGCAGTATTTT
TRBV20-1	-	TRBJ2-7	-	CSAPFPKGYEQYF	TGCAGTGCTCCCTTCCCGAAGGGCTACGAGCAGTACTTC
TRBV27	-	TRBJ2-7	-	CASSCRPYNYEQYF	TGTGCCAGCAGTTGTCGACCATACAACTACGAGCAGTACTTC
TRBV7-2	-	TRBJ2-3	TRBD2	CASSLVPVRLAGGRDTQYF	TGTGCCAGCAGCTTAGTTCCAGTCCGACTAGCGGGGGGAAGGGATACGCAGTATTTT
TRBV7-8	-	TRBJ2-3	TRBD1	CASSLDLQGARTDTQYF	TGTGCCAGCAGCTTAGATTTACAGGGGGCGAGGACAGATACGCAGTATTTT
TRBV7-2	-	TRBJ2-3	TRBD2	CASSSPFSGGAADTQYF	TGTGCCAGCAGCTCCCCTTTTAGCGGGGGGGCCGCAGATACGCAGTATTTT
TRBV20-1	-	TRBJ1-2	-	CSAEVVYGYTF	TGCAGTGCGGAGGTCGTCTATGGCTACACCTTC
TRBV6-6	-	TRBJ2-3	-	CASTTWGGGGTDTQYF	TGTGCCAGCACCACGTGGGGAGGGGGAGGCACAGATACGCAGTATTTT
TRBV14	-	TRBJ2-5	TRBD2	CASSQDGPPSGQETQYF	TGTGCCAGCAGCCAAGATGGCCCCCCTAGCGGCCAAGAGACCCAGTACTTC
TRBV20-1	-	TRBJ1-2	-	CSARKSGGHYGYTF	TGCAGTGCTAGAAAGTCGGGGGGGCACTATGGCTACACCTTC
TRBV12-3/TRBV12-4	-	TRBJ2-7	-	CASSVRGVAGRNEQYF	TGTGCCAGCAGTGTCCGGGGAGTTGCGGGGAGAAACGAGCAGTACTTC
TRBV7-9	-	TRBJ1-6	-	CASSLVGPGDSPLHF	TGTGCCAGCAGCTTAGTAGGTCCAGGGGATTCACCCCTCCACTTT
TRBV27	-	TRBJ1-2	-	CASSLTTINYGYTF	TGTGCCAGCAGTTTAACGACAATCAACTATGGTTACACCTTC
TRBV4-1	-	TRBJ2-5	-	CASSLDRGGSQETQYF	TGCGCCAGCAGCCTAGATAGGGGGGGCAGTCAAGAGACCCAGTACTTC
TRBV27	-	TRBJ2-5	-	CASSSEPQETQYF	TGTGCCAGCAGTTCGGAACCCCAAGAGACCCAGTACTTC
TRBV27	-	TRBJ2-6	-	CASSLEGLLSSGANVLTF	TGTGCCAGCAGTTTAGAGGGACTTCTGAGCTCTGGGGCCAACGTCCTGACTTTC
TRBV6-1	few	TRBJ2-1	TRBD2	CASSRTGGLNEQFF	TGTGCCAGCAGTCGGACGGGGGGACTCAATGAGCAGTTCTTC
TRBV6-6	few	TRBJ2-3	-	CASRPAKGSTDTQYF	TGTGCCAGCAGACCGGCGAAGGGGAGCACAGATACGCAGTATTTT
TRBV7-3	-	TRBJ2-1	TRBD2	CASSLGAGGETDEQFF	TGTGCCAGCAGCTTAGGAGCGGGGGGGGAAACGGATGAGCAGTTCTTC
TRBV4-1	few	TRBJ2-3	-	CASSQVFQRREDTQYF	TGCGCCAGCAGCCAAGTTTTCCAGCGGCGCGAAGATACGCAGTATTTT
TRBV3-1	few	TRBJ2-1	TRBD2	CASSQGWLAGEQFF	TGTGCCAGCAGCCAAGGATGGCTAGCGGGGGAGCAGTTCTTC
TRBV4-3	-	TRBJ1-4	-	CASSQEWRRRNEKLFF	TGCGCCAGCAGCCAAGAATGGCGACGTCGAAATGAAAAACTGTTTTTT
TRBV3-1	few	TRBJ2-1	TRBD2	CASSHGLAGGSSYNEQFF	TGTGCCAGCAGCCACGGACTAGCGGGGGGGAGCTCCTACAATGAGCAGTTCTTC
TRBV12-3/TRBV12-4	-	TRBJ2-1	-	CASSFSENNEQFF	TGTGCCAGCAGTTTTTCCGAAAACAATGAGCAGTTCTTC
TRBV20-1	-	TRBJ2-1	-	CSACRPSSYNEQFF	TGCAGTGCTTGCCGGCCGAGCTCCTACAATGAGCAGTTCTTC
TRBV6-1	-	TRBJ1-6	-	CASSPSAGNRAYNSPLHF	TGTGCCAGCAGCCCCTCGGCAGGGAATAGGGCCTATAATTCACCCCTCCACTTT
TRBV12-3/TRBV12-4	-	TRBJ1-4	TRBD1	CASSPTGTELNEKLFF	TGTGCCAGCAGTCCAACCGGGACAGAACTTAATGAAAAACTGTTTTTT
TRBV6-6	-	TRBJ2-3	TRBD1	CASIRDSLRNTQYF	TGTGCCAGCATTCGGGACAGTCTACGGAATACGCAGTATTTT
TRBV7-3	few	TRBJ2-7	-	CASSLGPDPAYEQYF	TGTGCCAGCAGCTTAGGTCCCGACCCGGCCTACGAGCAGTACTTC
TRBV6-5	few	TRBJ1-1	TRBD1	CASRKIGTGIFAEAFF	TGTGCCAGCAGGAAAATCGGGACAGGGATTTTCGCTGAAGCTTTCTTT
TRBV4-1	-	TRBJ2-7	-	CASSHPGFSEQYF	TGCGCCAGCAGCCATCCAGGGTTTTCCGAGCAGTACTTC
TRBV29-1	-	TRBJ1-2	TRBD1	CSVGGQVLAGGYTF	TGCAGCGTCGGGGGACAGGTCCTAGCCGGGGGCTACACCTTC
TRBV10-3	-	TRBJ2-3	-	CAISRGLIPDTQYF	TGTGCCATCTCTCGGGGTTTGATTCCAGATACGCAGTATTTT
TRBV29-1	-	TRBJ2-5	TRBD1	CSVGPTGVLQETQYF	TGCAGCGTTGGGCCGACAGGGGTCCTACAAGAGACCCAGTACTTC
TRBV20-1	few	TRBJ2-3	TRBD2	CSAYTSGRTDTQYF	TGCAGTGCTTACACTAGCGGACGCACAGATACGCAGTATTTT
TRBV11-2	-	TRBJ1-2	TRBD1	CASSLNTGGEGGYTF	TGTGCCAGCAGCTTAAACACAGGGGGCGAAGGTGGCTACACCTTC
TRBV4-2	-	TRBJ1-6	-	CASSQDLGGVYNNSPLHF	TGTGCCAGCAGCCAAGATTTAGGAGGGGTTTACAATAATTCACCCCTCCACTTT
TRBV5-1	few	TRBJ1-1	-	CASSFQGWTEAFF	TGCGCCAGCAGCTTCCAGGGGTGGACTGAAGCTTTCTTT